These 22 T cell receptor beta chains came from one sample sequenced in a study of blood T cell repertoires in COVID-19. The table came from immunoSEQ multiplex PCR; TCRdb's copy has only in-frame clones and leaves some out. The profile covers some 320,000 clones, with about 85% appearing a single time and 1.5% to 2% taken by the ten largest. Sequencing was done on a sample of PBMCs or T cells enriched from blood (not recorded which). The receptors derive from a woman in her 30s who had been exposed to COVID-19.

The chain uses TRBV7-2 and TRBJ1-1; no reliable D call. CDR1 is SGHTA, CDR2 FQGNSA, per germline. The CDR3 is made up of 14 amino acids. With 1 base removed from V and 4 bases from J, the gap between germline ends came to 10 bases. CDR3 coding DNA: TGTGCCAGCAGCTTAGACTCGGGGAGCACTGAAGCTTTCTTT. This encodes CASSLDSGSTEAFF.

The J gene is TRBJ2-3, the V gene TRBV27, with D perhaps matching TRBD1 (6 bases). The CDR3 contains 15 residues. The V gene lost 5 bases and the J gene lost 0 bases, with 12 bases spanning the gap. CDR1 is MNHEY and CDR2 is SMNVEV in the germline V gene (reference sequence). CDR3 bases: TGTGCCAGCAGTCGAGACAGGCAGAGCACAGATACGCAGTATTTT. This gives the protein CASSRDRQSTDTQYF.

The CDR3 coding sequence is TGCGCCAGCAGCTTGCGCAGGGTGAGCGAGACCCAGTACTTC. Residues: CASSLRRVSETQYF. J is TRBJ2-5 and V is TRBV5-1; the D gene is possibly TRBD1 (5 bases). There are 14 residues in the CDR3. Looked up from germline, CDR1 is SGHRS and CDR2 is YFSETQ. The V end was cut by 1 base, the J end by 5 bases, with 12 bases between.

A note on this clone: Germline and junction disagree at one end, which may indicate a read error. The V gene is TRBV20-1, the J gene TRBJ1-1, with 7 bases lining up with TRBD1. The CDR3 loop spans 11 amino acids. Germline CDR1 is DFQATT and CDR2 is SNEGSKA (reference sequence). The CDR3 nucleotides are TGCAGTGCTAGGAAGGGGGCTGAGGCTTTCTTT. As protein: CSARKGAEAFF.

Only a few counts were recorded for this clone. This chain uses TRBV5-1 with TRBJ1-2; TRBD1 aligns across 7 bases. The CDR3 spans 15 residues. The germline V gene encodes CDR1 SGHRS and CDR2 YFSETQ. V shed 0 bases and J 6 bases; nucleotides not matched to a gene: 8. CDR3 in DNA: TGCGCCAGCAGCTTGGGGGGGACAGAAAGCAATGGCTACACCTTC. Translating it yields CASSLGGTESNGYTF.

The CDR3 DNA reads as TGTGCCAGCAGTGACCGGGACAGGAGTCTTAATGAAAAACTGTTTTTT. Translation: CASSDRDRSLNEKLFF. This chain uses TRBV2 with TRBJ1-4; 8 nucleotides match TRBD1. The germline CDR1 and CDR2 sequences are SNHLY and FYNNEI. The CDR3 has 16 amino acids. V shed 3 bases, J shed 4 bases, and the junction held 7 bases outside the gene matches.

The chain links TRBV9 to TRBJ1-4; D may be TRBD1 (5 bases). This CDR3 is built from 16 residues. CDR1 and CDR2 from the germline V gene are SGDLS and YYNGEE. Trimming shortened V by 4 bases and J by 8 bases, and 21 bases separated the two germline ends. CDR3 in DNA: TGTGCCAGCAGCCCCCAGGGCGGGGGATTTAACGAAAAACTGTTTTTT. Encoded protein: CASSPQGGGFNEKLFF.

V and J are TRBV18 and TRBJ1-1; D possibly corresponds to TRBD1 (5 bases). The CDR3 is made up of 15 amino acids. Looked up from germline, CDR1 is KGHSH and CDR2 is LQKENI. Deletions cut 2 bases from V and 2 bases from J, with 12 bases between. For the CDR3, the DNA is TGTGCCAGCTCACCAGCAGGGCTTACTAACACTGAAGCTTTCTTT. It specifies CASSPAGLTNTEAFF.

The chain links TRBV7-8 to TRBJ2-1; 8 nucleotides agree with TRBD2. Looked up from germline, CDR1 is SGHVS and CDR2 is FQNEAQ. The CDR3 covers 13 residues. Here the CDR3 reads CASGSYSYNEQFF. For the CDR3, the DNA is TGTGCAAGCGGGAGCTACTCCTACAATGAGCAGTTCTTC. The full variable domain, with the rest looked up from reference TRBV7-8 and TRBJ2-1, is GAGVSQSPRYKVAKRGQDVALRCDPISGHVSLFWYQQALGQGPEFLTYFQNEAQLDKSGLPSDRFFAERPEGSVSTLKIQRTQQEDSAVYLCASGSYSYNEQFFGPGTRLTVL.

The gene calls are TRBV18 and TRBJ1-3, with 7 bases lining up with TRBD1. Germline V gene sequence: CDR1 KGHSH, CDR2 LQKENI. The ends lost 0 bases at V and 2 bases at J; junction bases unmatched: 4. The CDR3 is made up of 16 amino acids. This CDR3 is CASSPPTGNPGNTIYF. The CDR3 DNA sequence: TGTGCCAGCTCACCACCGACAGGGAACCCTGGAAACACCATATATTTT.

The DNA for the CDR3 is TGTGCCAGCAGCCCGGGACAGGGGAAGTCCTACGAGCAGTACTTC. Its protein is CASSPGQGKSYEQYF. V gene TRBV5-4 combines with J gene TRBJ2-7; TRBD1 agrees at 10 bases. V lost 4 bases, J lost 1 base, and 5 bases stayed unmatched. The CDR3 is 15 amino acids. Germline V gene sequence: CDR1 SGHNT, CDR2 YYREEE (reference sequence).

The DNA for the CDR3 is TGTGCCAGCCGACTGTATGAGCAGTACTTC. It specifies CASRLYEQYF. V gene TRBV6-5 combines with J gene TRBJ2-7; D not certain. This CDR3 is built from 10 residues. The germline gives CDR1 MNHEY, CDR2 SVGAGI. Deletions cut 8 bases from V and 7 bases from J, with 9 bases between.

This clone was recorded only once. The chain is built from TRBV4-1 and TRBJ2-7, with TRBD1 identical over 9 bases. In germline, CDR1 is MGHRA, CDR2 YSYEKL. With V trimmed by 3 bases and J by 1 base, 7 bases remained unmatched. The length of the CDR3 is 16 residues. CDR3 sequence reads: CASSQGQGGRSYEQYF. In DNA form, the CDR3 reads TGCGCCAGCAGCCAGGGACAGGGAGGAAGATCCTACGAGCAGTACTTC.

V and J are TRBV29-1 and TRBJ1-1; D unresolved. Germline CDR1 SQVTM, CDR2 ANQGSEA. The ends were cut back, 5 bases at V and 4 bases at J, with 17 bases in the middle. The CDR3 extends over 14 amino acids. Written as DNA, the CDR3 is TGCAGCGTTTCGGCCAACCGGGCGGGCACTGAAGCTTTCTTT. Its translation: CSVSANRAGTEAFF.

CDR3 nucleotides: TGTGCCAGCAGTAATACAGGATTCTCTGGAAACACCATATATTTT. Protein: CASSNTGFSGNTIYF. V is TRBV5-4 and J is TRBJ1-3, with D tentatively TRBD1 (5 bases). Trimming pared 5 bases from V and 0 bases from J, leaving 12 bases between. The CDR3 extends over 15 amino acids. Germline V CDR1 and CDR2: SGHNT, YYREEE (reference sequence). Together with reference TRBV5-4 and TRBJ1-3, the CDR3 gives the full variable domain: ETGVTQSPTHLIKTRGQQVTLRCSSQSGHNTVSWYQQALGQGPQFIFQYYREEENGRGNFPPRFSGLQFPNYSSELNVNALELDDSALYLCASSNTGFSGNTIYFGEGSWLTVV.

This clone was seen a handful of times. This chain connects TRBV27 to TRBJ2-1, with 7 bases matching TRBD2. This CDR3 is 14 amino acids long. Per germline, CDR1 MNHEY and CDR2 SMNVEV (reference sequence). Unmatched junction bases numbered 8, after V lost 3 bases and J lost 9 bases. The chain's CDR3 is CASSFRGGGGEQFF. The CDR3 DNA is TGTGCCAGCAGTTTCCGCGGGGGAGGTGGTGAGCAGTTCTTC.

The V call is TRBV5-4, the J call TRBJ2-7, with a tentative D call TRBD2 (5 bases). This CDR3 comprises 14 residues. The germline CDR1 and CDR2 sequences are SGHNT and YYREEE (reference sequence). V was pared by 2 bases and J by 2 bases, with 11 bases between. CDR3 in DNA: TGTGCCAGCAGCTTTAACGGGGAGACCTACGAGCAGTACTTC. It encodes CASSFNGETYEQYF.

Here the CDR3 reads CASSGGQGASETQYF. CDR3 DNA: TGTGCCAGCAGCGGGGGACAGGGGGCTTCAGAGACCCAGTACTTC. The J gene is TRBJ2-5, the V gene TRBV9, with 12 bases identical to TRBD1. CDR3 size: 15 residues. The V segment lost 3 bases and the J segment 4 bases; nucleotides outside the gene matches: 4. Per the germline V gene, CDR1 is SGDLS and CDR2 is YYNGEE.

Remarks on this clone: Within the sample, other DNA sequences also encode this same CDR3. J is TRBJ2-7 and V is TRBV9; TRBD2 matches at 8 bases. Per germline, CDR1 SGDLS and CDR2 YYNGEE. The CDR3 loop spans 15 amino acids. V trimming: 4 bases; J trimming: 1 base; junction bases outside the gene matches: 7. In nucleotides, the CDR3 is TGTGCCAGCAGCCCATCGGGGGGGGCATCCTACGAGCAGTACTTC. It is translated as CASSPSGGASYEQYF.

The chain couples TRBV5-4 to TRBJ2-7, with D possibly being TRBD1 (6 bases). V shed 0 bases and J shed 6 bases, with 22 bases lying between them. Looked up from germline, CDR1 is SGHNT and CDR2 is YYREEE (reference sequence). This CDR3 is 17 amino acids long. The CDR3 region is CASSLGAPGQGAREQYF. CDR3 in DNA: TGTGCCAGCAGCTTGGGGGCACCGGGACAAGGAGCTCGCGAGCAGTACTTC.

This chain connects TRBV3-1 (or the pseudogene TRBV3-2) to TRBJ1-6, with D possibly TRBD1 on 5 matching bases. Germline CDR1 is LGHDT and CDR2 is YNNKEL (reference sequence). V shed 6 bases and J shed 10 bases, with 16 bases lying between them. This CDR3 contains 14 residues. The CDR3 coding sequence is TGTGCCAGCAGTCCTCAGTCAGGGAAATCACCCCTCCACTTT. Its translation is CASSPQSGKSPLHF.

The chain has TRBV12-5 and TRBJ2-5; 13 nucleotides match TRBD2. The CDR3 spans 17 residues. V trimming: 1 base; J trimming: 5 bases; junction bases outside the gene matches: 7. Germline CDR1 LGHNT, CDR2 FRNRAP. This chain's CDR3 is CASGLGTSGGIRETQYF. The CDR3 coding sequence is TGTGCTAGTGGTTTGGGGACTAGCGGGGGTATCAGGGAGACCCAGTACTTC.